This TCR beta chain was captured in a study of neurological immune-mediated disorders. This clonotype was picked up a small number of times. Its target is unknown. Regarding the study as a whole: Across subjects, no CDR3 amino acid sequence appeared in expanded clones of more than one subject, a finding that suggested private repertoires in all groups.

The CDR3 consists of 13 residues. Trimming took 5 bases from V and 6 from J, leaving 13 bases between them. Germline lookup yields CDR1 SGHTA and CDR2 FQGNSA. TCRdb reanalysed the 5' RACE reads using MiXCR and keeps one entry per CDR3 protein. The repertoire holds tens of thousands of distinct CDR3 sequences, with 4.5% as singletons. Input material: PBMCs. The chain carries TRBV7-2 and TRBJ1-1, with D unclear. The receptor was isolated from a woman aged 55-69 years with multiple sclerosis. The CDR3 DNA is TGTGCCAGCAGCGTGGGCCGGCAAGCTGAAGCTTTCTTT. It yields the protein CASSVGRQAEAFF.